This T cell receptor (beta chain) emerged from a study of glioma-infiltrating T cells. V lost 5 bases to trimming and J lost 1 base, with 16 bases between them. The germline V gene encodes CDR1 SEHNR and CDR2 FQNEAQ (reference sequence). The CDR3 has 16 amino acids. The iRepertoire nested amplicon-rescue multiplex PCR amplified TCR alpha and beta CDR3s from RNA. Input was roughly 95-450 ng of tissue mRNA or PBMC total RNA. TCRdb re-analysed the multiplex PCR reads in MiXCR, keeping a single row per CDR3 protein. The repertoire includes approximately 190,000 distinct CDR3 sequences, approximately 30% of them detected once, and 20% sits in the top ten.

Input material: glioma tissue, nonneoplastic brain tissue, or PBMCs (not recorded which). This TCR was recovered from a human donor with low-grade glioma or glioblastoma, undergoing nonglioma brain surgery, or in good health (not recorded which). The chain has TRBV7-9 and TRBJ2-3; D perhaps matches TRBD1 (6 bases). CDR3 loop: CASSELGQLRTDTQYF. The CDR3 DNA reads TGTGCCAGCAGCGAACTCGGACAGCTACGCACAGATACGCAGTATTTT.